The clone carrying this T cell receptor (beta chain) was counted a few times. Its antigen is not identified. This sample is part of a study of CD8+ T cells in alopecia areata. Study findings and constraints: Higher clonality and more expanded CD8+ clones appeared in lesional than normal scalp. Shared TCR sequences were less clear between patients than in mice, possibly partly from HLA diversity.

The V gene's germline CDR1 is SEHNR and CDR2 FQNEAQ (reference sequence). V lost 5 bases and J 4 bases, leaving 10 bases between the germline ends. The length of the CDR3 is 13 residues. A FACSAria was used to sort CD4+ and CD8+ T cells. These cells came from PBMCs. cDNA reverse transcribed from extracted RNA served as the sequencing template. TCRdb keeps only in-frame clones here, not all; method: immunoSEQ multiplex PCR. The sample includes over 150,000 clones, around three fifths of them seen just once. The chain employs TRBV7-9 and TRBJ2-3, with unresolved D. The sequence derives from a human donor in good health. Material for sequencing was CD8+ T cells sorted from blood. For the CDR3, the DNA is TGTGCCAGCAGCCAAGGGTCCTCAGATACGCAGTATTTT. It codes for CASSQGSSDTQYF.